Each of the 29 T cell receptor beta chains below was sequenced from the same sample in a study of T and B cells in COVID-19 patients. From blood, about 250-500 ng of genomic DNA served as TRB template. BIOMED2 TRB-A/B primer pools were used in multiplex TRB PCR. TCRdb ran MiXCR on the multiplex PCR reads and lists one entry per CDR3 protein. The sample shows a few thousand distinct CDR3 sequences, about 25% of them seen only once. Material: blood. These receptor sequences come from a human donor with active COVID-19.

This chain uses TRBV20-1 with TRBJ2-1, with 9 bases aligning to TRBD2. V lost 3 bases, J lost 6 bases, and 6 bases stayed unmatched. CDR1 is DFQATT and CDR2 is SNEGSKA in the germline V gene (reference sequence). The CDR3 extends over 14 amino acids. This CDR3 reads CSARVPSGTNEQFF. CDR3 DNA sequence: TGCAGTGCTAGGGTACCTAGCGGGACCAATGAGCAGTTCTTC.

This clonotype is classed as medium-sized. The V gene is TRBV19, the J gene TRBJ1-5; weak D call: TRBD1 (5 bases). The germline gives CDR1 LNHDA, CDR2 SQIVND (reference sequence). This CDR3 has 15 residues. Between the trimmed V and J ends, which lost 10 bases and 0 bases, there was a span of 16 bases. The CDR3 spells CATSAGHNSNQPQHF. For the CDR3, the DNA is TGTGCCACCTCCGCGGGGCATAATAGCAATCAGCCCCAGCATTTT.

The chain carries TRBV19 and TRBJ2-1; 8 bases are shared with TRBD2. Looked up from germline, CDR1 is LNHDA and CDR2 is SQIVND (reference sequence). V gave up 2 bases and J gave up 6 bases; unmatched junction bases: 9. CDR3 length: 16 residues. The CDR3 region is CASSISGGVQINEQFF. For the CDR3, the DNA is TGTGCCAGTAGTATAAGCGGGGGAGTACAAATCAATGAGCAGTTCTTC. The whole variable domain, filled in from reference TRBV19 and TRBJ2-1, reads DGGITQSPKYLFRKEGQNVTLSCEQNLNHDAMYWYRQDPGQGLRLIYYSQIVNDFQKGDIAEGYSVSREKKESFPLTVTSAQKNPTAFYLCASSISGGVQINEQFFGPGTRLTVL.

This clonotype was counted only a few times. The V and J genes are TRBV7-9 and TRBJ2-1; D is ambiguous. Germline assignment: CDR1 SEHNR and CDR2 FQNEAQ (reference sequence). The CDR3 loop spans 16 amino acids. V shed 3 bases and J shed 4 bases, with 16 bases lying between them. CDR3 sequence: CASSLSISNLYNEQFF. CDR3 sequence (DNA): TGTGCCAGCAGCTTGAGTATTAGTAACCTTTACAATGAGCAGTTCTTC.

This clonotype is categorized as medium-sized. This chain links TRBV5-4 with TRBJ2-3; perhaps D is TRBD1 or TRBD2 (5 bases each). This CDR3 is built from 15 residues. CDR1 and CDR2 (germline): SGHNT, YYREEE (reference sequence). The ends were cut back, 4 bases at V and 0 bases at J, with 12 bases in the middle. The CDR3 is CASSPWGGSTDTQYF. CDR3 nucleotide sequence: TGTGCCAGCAGCCCCTGGGGCGGGAGCACAGATACGCAGTATTTT. Supplemented by reference TRBV5-4 and TRBJ2-3, the full variable domain reads ETGVTQSPTHLIKTRGQQVTLRCSSQSGHNTVSWYQQALGQGPQFIFQYYREEENGRGNFPPRFSGLQFPNYSSELNVNALELDDSALYLCASSPWGGSTDTQYFGPGTRLTVL.

This clonotype is termed medium-sized. The CDR3 spells CAISVAIWGQGLLNEQFF. The DNA for the CDR3 is TGTGCCATCAGTGTAGCCATCTGGGGACAGGGGCTCCTCAATGAGCAGTTCTTC. The chain uses TRBV10-3 and TRBJ2-1, with TRBD1 matching over 10 bases. V trimming: 4 bases; J trimming: 6 bases; junction bases outside the gene matches: 15. CDR1 is ENHRY, CDR2 SYGVKD, per germline. The CDR3 is made up of 18 amino acids.

The table lists this clonotype with a few counts. The chain uses TRBV25-1 and TRBJ2-2; D unclear. Between the trimmed V and J ends, which lost 4 bases and 6 bases, there was a span of 18 bases. Germline V CDR1 and CDR2: MGHDK, SYGVNS. The CDR3 spans 16 residues. CDR3 DNA sequence: TGTGCCAGCAGTGGGATCGTCCAGCTCGGGTCCGGGGAGCTGTTTTTT. It codes for CASSGIVQLGSGELFF.

Many counts were recorded for this clonotype. This chain uses TRBV6-2 or TRBV6-3 with TRBJ1-5; TRBD1 agrees at 11 bases. Unmatched junction bases numbered 12, after V lost 0 bases and J lost 5 bases. The CDR3 covers 19 residues. The germline V gene has CDR1 MNHEY and CDR2 SVGEGT. CDR3 in DNA: TGTGCCAGCAGTTACTCGCGGACAGGGGGCTCCCCCGATCATCAGCCCCAGCATTTT. This codes for CASSYSRTGGSPDHQPQHF.

This clonotype has only a few counts. The chain recombines TRBV14 with TRBJ1-2; D unresolved. Trimming took off 2 bases at V and 2 bases at J, with 6 bases between the two ends. This CDR3 region has 13 residues. Per germline, CDR1 SGHDN and CDR2 FVKESK. The CDR3 protein is CASSQQQNYGYTF. The CDR3 region has the DNA TGTGCCAGCAGCCAACAACAGAACTATGGCTACACCTTC.

The CDR3 sequence: CASSPLIREQYF. CDR3 DNA sequence: TGTGCCAGCAGCCCCCTAATCCGCGAGCAGTACTTC. The rearrangement uses TRBV14 and TRBJ2-7; the D is unclear. V was trimmed by 4 bases and J by 6 bases, leaving 10 bases between them. The V gene's germline CDR1 is SGHDN and CDR2 FVKESK. The CDR3 has 12 amino acids.

This clonotype has ten or more counts. The V call is TRBV13, the J call TRBJ2-7; 9 bases match TRBD1. From germline, CDR1 is PRHDT and CDR2 FYEKMQ (reference sequence). Unmatched junction bases numbered 20, after V lost 5 bases and J lost 6 bases. The CDR3 covers 18 residues. The CDR3 protein is CASSINSGTGKDACEQYF. CDR3 nucleotides: TGTGCCAGCAGCATCAATTCCGGGACAGGGAAAGACGCCTGCGAGCAGTACTTC.

This rearrangement joins TRBV28 to TRBJ2-7, with 8 bases that match TRBD2. The V segment lost 1 base and the J segment 2 bases; nucleotides outside the gene matches: 4. The CDR3 extends over 15 amino acids. Germline V CDR1 and CDR2: MDHEN, SYDVKM. The CDR3 bases are TGTGCCAGCAGTTTATTGGGACTAGGCACCTACGAGCAGTACTTC. This gives the protein CASSLLGLGTYEQYF.

This clonotype was recorded at least ten times. The chain uses TRBV27 and TRBJ2-7; D might be TRBD1 or TRBD2, each matching 5 bases. The CDR3 runs to 14 residues. V was trimmed by 4 bases and J by 8 bases, leaving 18 bases between them. Germline V gives CDR1 MNHEY, CDR2 SMNVEV (reference sequence). In DNA form, the CDR3 reads TGTGCCAGCAGTTATTCCGGGACGGATGCCCAGCAGTACTTC. Translating it yields CASSYSGTDAQQYF.

In its sample, this clonotype was seen a few times. The chain recombines TRBV6-1 with TRBJ1-5; 7 bases match TRBD1. J was trimmed by 0 bases and V by 0 bases; bases with no gene match: 11. The CDR3 has 19 residues. Germline assignment: CDR1 MNHNS and CDR2 SASEGT. The CDR3 nucleotides are TGTGCCAGCAGTGAAGCGCGGAGACAGGGCGGATATAGCAATCAGCCCCAGCATTTT. It encodes CASSEARRQGGYSNQPQHF.

In this sample, this clonotype turned up many times. J is TRBJ2-3 and V is TRBV24-1, with TRBD2 as a possible D gene (6 bases). The CDR3 has 15 residues. The ends were cut back, 3 bases at V and 0 bases at J, with 9 bases in the middle. Germline-derived CDR1 and CDR2 are KGHDR and SFDVKD. The CDR3 nucleotides are TGTGCCACCAGTGATCCTGGGAGGAGCACAGATACGCAGTATTTT. Its translation is CATSDPGRSTDTQYF.

Only a few counts were recorded for this clonotype. This chain links TRBV7-9 with TRBJ1-2; TRBD1 is a possible D gene (6 bases). The CDR3 is 13 amino acids. Per the germline V gene, CDR1 is SEHNR and CDR2 is FQNEAQ (reference sequence). Trimming took 5 bases from V and 4 from J, leaving 11 bases between them. CDR3 in DNA: TGTGCCAGCAGCATGGACAGCCTCTATGGCTACACCTTC. This encodes CASSMDSLYGYTF.

This chain links TRBV7-9 with TRBJ2-2, with TRBD2 identical over 11 bases. V gave up 10 bases and J gave up 3 bases; unmatched junction bases: 7. The germline gives CDR1 SEHNR, CDR2 FQNEAQ (reference sequence). There are 15 residues in the CDR3. The CDR3 is CATSGTSGYTGELFF. CDR3 DNA: TGTGCCACCTCCGGGACTAGCGGTTACACCGGGGAGCTGTTTTTT.

This clonotype appeared a few times. J is TRBJ1-3 and V is TRBV6-2 or TRBV6-3; D gene uncertain. Trimming pared 4 bases from V and 4 bases from J, leaving 14 bases between. The CDR3 has 15 residues. The germline V gene has CDR1 MNHEY and CDR2 SVGEGT. CDR3: CASSSSPVLGNTIYF. The CDR3 nucleotides are TGTGCCAGCAGTTCCTCGCCTGTTCTCGGAAACACCATATATTTT.

This clonotype is categorized as medium-sized. The genes are TRBV27 and TRBJ2-5, with 9 bases identical to TRBD1. J lost 6 bases, V lost 4 bases, and 12 bases had no gene match. The CDR3 totals 16 residues. Germline V gives CDR1 MNHEY, CDR2 SMNVEV (reference sequence). DNA for the CDR3: TGTGCCAGCAGTTCCATCACAGGGGGCGAATCGAAGACCCAGTACTTC. Translating gives CASSSITGGESKTQYF.

This clonotype is classed as medium-sized. The CDR3, as DNA: TGTGCCAGCAGTTACTCGGGGGACGGCGCAGAGCAGTACTTC. Protein: CASSYSGDGAEQYF. The chain uses TRBV6-5 and TRBJ2-7; D assignment may be TRBD1 or TRBD2 (5 bases each). The CDR3 totals 14 residues. The germline gives CDR1 MNHEY, CDR2 SVGAGI. V was clipped by 0 bases and J by 7 bases, with 13 bases between them.

This clonotype was seen a few times. This chain links TRBV14 with TRBJ1-2; a weak D match, TRBD1 (6 bases). Trimming took 0 bases from V and 8 from J, leaving 16 bases between them. The CDR3 runs 15 residues. From germline, CDR1 is SGHDN and CDR2 FVKESK. The CDR3 DNA reads TGTGCCAGCAGCCAAGATAGGGGACACCACTTAGGCTACACCTTC. Encoded protein: CASSQDRGHHLGYTF.

This clonotype appeared once. The V gene is TRBV25-1, the J gene TRBJ2-7; D unclear. Germline CDR1 is MGHDK and CDR2 is SYGVNS. The CDR3 spans 14 residues. Trimming removed 2 bases from V and 7 bases from J, with 15 bases in between. As DNA, the CDR3 is TGTGCCAGCAGTGAAATTATATTCTCGGCGGAGCAGTACTTC. It specifies CASSEIIFSAEQYF.

This clonotype is categorized as medium-sized. The V and J genes are TRBV6-5 and TRBJ2-7, with 10 bases identical to TRBD2. Germline assignment: CDR1 MNHEY and CDR2 SVGAGI. V dropped 5 bases and J dropped 3; count of bases not matched to a gene: 7. This CDR3 has 15 residues. CDR3 DNA: TGTGCCAGCAGTCGGGGGACTAGCGAACACTACGAGCAGTACTTC. Residues: CASSRGTSEHYEQYF.

This clonotype is labeled as medium-sized. This chain joins TRBV6-5 and TRBJ1-1; TRBD1 matches 10 bases. CDR3 size: 15 residues. Germline V gene sequence: CDR1 MNHEY, CDR2 SVGAGI. V lost 8 bases, J lost 5 bases, and 11 bases stayed unmatched. The CDR3 loop is CASLRQGAVGTEAFF. The DNA of the CDR3 is TGTGCCAGCCTTAGACAGGGGGCCGTTGGGACTGAAGCTTTCTTT.

By sample share, this clonotype is medium-sized. In DNA form, the CDR3 reads TGTGCCAGTAGCAGACAGTTCACTGAAGCTTTCTTT. As protein: CASSRQFTEAFF. The V gene is TRBV19, the J gene TRBJ1-1, with a weak D call TRBD1 (5 bases). Germline CDR1 and CDR2: LNHDA and SQIVND (reference sequence). The CDR3 has 12 amino acids. Between the trimmed V and J ends, which lost 6 bases and 4 bases, there was a span of 9 bases.

By proportion, this clonotype is medium-sized. This chain connects TRBV19 to TRBJ2-6, with a tentative D call TRBD1 (6 bases). Germline V lookup: CDR1 LNHDA, CDR2 SQIVND (reference sequence). The CDR3 contains 17 residues. V was shortened by 3 bases and J by 0 bases, with 12 bases between the two germline ends. CDR3 nucleotide sequence: TGTGCCAGTAGTATCGGGGACAAGTACTCTGGGGCCAACGTCCTGACTTTC. Its protein product is CASSIGDKYSGANVLTF.

The chain couples TRBV5-1 to TRBJ2-1; 10 nucleotides align to TRBD1. The CDR3 is made up of 16 amino acids. Germline V lookup: CDR1 SGHRS, CDR2 YFSETQ. Trimming cost V 0 bases and J 7 bases; bases outside gene matches: 7. The DNA of the CDR3 is TGCGCCAGCAGCTTGGCTCCGGGACAGGGGATTAATGAGCAGTTCTTC. It is translated as CASSLAPGQGINEQFF.

This clonotype qualifies as medium-sized. V gene TRBV19 combines with J gene TRBJ2-2; the match to TRBD2 covers 12 bases. The trim removed 3 bases at V and 4 bases at J, leaving 9 bases unmatched. There are 18 residues in the CDR3. Per the germline V gene, CDR1 is LNHDA and CDR2 is SQIVND (reference sequence). CDR3 bases: TGTGCCAGTAGTATCGGGCTAGCGGGAGGGCCGTTCACCGGGGAGCTGTTTTTT. Its protein is CASSIGLAGGPFTGELFF.

This clonotype came up once. V gene TRBV30 combines with J gene TRBJ1-2; unclear D gene. There are 12 residues in the CDR3. In germline, CDR1 is GTSNPN, CDR2 SVGIG (reference sequence). V lost 1 base, J lost 10 bases, and 13 bases lay in between. As DNA, the CDR3 is TGTGCCTGGAGTGCCGGGCTCCGACACTACACCTTC. Encoded protein: CAWSAGLRHYTF.